This T cell receptor (beta chain) is drawn from a study of T-cell memory formation after mild COVID-19. CDR3 size: 18 residues. V shed 4 bases and J shed 0 bases, with 19 bases lying between them. Looked up from germline, CDR1 is LGHDT and CDR2 is YNNKEL (reference sequence). Each CDR3 protein gets one entry after TCRdb re-called the 5' RACE reads with MiXCR. The sample gives roughly 350,000 distinct CDR3 sequences, under 30% of which show up once; approximately 13% is in the top ten. The sequenced material came from PBMCs or a T cell subset sorted from them (not recorded which). The chain employs TRBV3-1 and TRBJ2-1, with D unresolved. This TCR was recovered from an adult woman who had mild COVID-19 (a few samples of this study predate the infection). Cell type and time point are not known. The CDR3 is CASSPPYWVFSSYNEQFF. CDR3 bases: TGTGCCAGCAGCCCCCCGTATTGGGTCTTCAGCTCCTACAATGAGCAGTTCTTC.